The sequence of this T cell receptor beta chain was determined in a study of T cells in Graves' hyperthyroidism and ophthalmopathy. It was RNA transcripts that yielded the amplified TCR beta CDR3 regions. The primer set for the first-round RT-PCR of the TCR CDR3 was HTBI. TCRdb re-derived calls from the multiplex PCR reads in MiXCR, one entry per CDR3 protein. The data contain approximately 510,000 distinct CDR3 sequences, 46% of them singletons. Study-wide results and limits: Most thyroid clonotypes expanded above 0.001 were also detected in blood.

There are many counts of this clonotype. The antigen is unknown. This CDR3 contains 17 residues. The V gene's germline CDR1 is SEHNR and CDR2 FQNEAQ (reference sequence). V shed 0 bases and J shed 2 bases, with 16 bases lying between them. The chain links TRBV7-9 to TRBJ2-5; D possibly uses TRBD1 or TRBD2 (5 bases each). The receptor was isolated from an adult woman with Graves' disease, either hyperthyroidism or ophthalmopathy (not recorded which). Sequencing used peripheral blood or thyroid tissue (not recorded which). The CDR3 DNA follows: TGTGCCAGCAGCTTAGCGCCACGGGACGTACCACAAGAGACCCAGTACTTC. This sequence encodes CASSLAPRDVPQETQYF.